This T cell receptor beta chain originates from a study of identical twins. Regarding the study as a whole: Models underestimated out-of-frame TCR alpha sharing in monozygotic twins. Out-of-frame alpha sequences shared between twins exhibited an excess of low generation probability.

MiXCR was run by TCRdb on the 5' RACE reads, yielding one entry per CDR3 protein. This table holds more than 1.5 million distinct CDR3 sequences, around 33% found once. Comments on this clonotype: Its antigen is unidentified.

Germline V CDR1 and CDR2: MNHEY, SVGAGI. Trimming took off 5 bases at V and 0 bases at J, with 10 bases between the two ends. The CDR3 extends over 14 amino acids. This sequence joins TRBV6-5 and TRBJ1-2, with a tentative D call TRBD1 (5 bases). This clonotype was obtained from a newborn girl in good health. The sequenced sample was cord blood. Here the CDR3 reads CASSDGTSNYGYTF. CDR3 DNA: TGTGCCAGCAGTGACGGGACGTCTAACTATGGCTACACCTTC.